Listed here are 21 T cell receptor beta chains from one sample, sequenced in a study of T cell responses to AZD1222 COVID-19 vaccine. TCRdb's copy holds only in-frame clones and misses some; the assay was immunoSEQ multiplex PCR. The table shows about 110,000 clones, with nearly 90% occurring only once. This specimen was peripheral blood, taken 28 days after the second AZD1222 dose. The receptor source for this set is an adult who received the AZD1222 COVID-19 vaccine.

The rearrangement uses TRBV7-9 and TRBJ1-1; 9 nucleotides agree with TRBD1. J was trimmed by 3 bases and V by 5 bases; bases with no gene match: 7. The CDR3 covers 15 residues. Germline V gives CDR1 SEHNR, CDR2 FQNEAQ (reference sequence). The CDR3 spells CASSGRQGVDTEAFF. The CDR3, as DNA: TGTGCCAGCAGCGGTCGACAGGGGGTAGACACTGAAGCTTTCTTT.

This rearrangement joins TRBV28 to TRBJ2-7; D may be TRBD2 (5 bases). This CDR3 contains 11 residues. CDR1 MDHEN and CDR2 SYDVKM come from the germline V gene. Trimming left V 8 bases short and J 4 bases short, with 9 bases between. CDR3 in amino acids: CASAREYEQYF. The CDR3 DNA reads as TGTGCCAGCGCAAGGGAGTACGAGCAGTACTTC.

This clone was seen only a few times. J is TRBJ2-7 and V is TRBV28; 7 positions agree with TRBD1. This CDR3 region has 15 residues. Germline V gene sequence: CDR1 MDHEN, CDR2 SYDVKM. Trimming removed 5 bases from V and 0 bases from J; junction bases left unmatched: 7. The CDR3 nucleotides are TGTGCCAGCAGTCCAAGAAGGGACAGCTCCTACGAGCAGTACTTC. Encoded protein: CASSPRRDSSYEQYF.

This clone came up a few times. CDR3 sequence reads: CASSAGQGVSEQYF. Written as DNA, the CDR3 is TGTGCCAGCAGCGCCGGACAGGGAGTCAGCGAGCAGTACTTC. The chain employs TRBV9 and TRBJ2-7, with 8 bases identical to TRBD1. This CDR3 is built from 14 residues. V shed 3 bases, J shed 6 bases, and the junction held 8 bases outside the gene matches. Per germline, CDR1 SGDLS and CDR2 YYNGEE.

This clone has just one count. The V gene is TRBV7-2, the J gene TRBJ2-5; a possible D gene is TRBD1 (6 bases). Germline lookup yields CDR1 SGHTA and CDR2 FQGNSA. CDR3 length: 15 residues. V lost 4 bases and J 7 bases, leaving 19 bases between the germline ends. CDR3 bases: TGTGCCAGCAGCTCCTCGGACAGCCCCGGATGGACCCAGTACTTC. It encodes CASSSSDSPGWTQYF. Using reference TRBV7-2 and TRBJ2-5 for the parts outside the CDR3, the full variable domain is GAGVSQSPSNKVTEKGKDVELRCDPISGHTALYWYRQSLGQGLEFLIYFQGNSAPDKSGLPSDRFSAERTGGSVSTLTIQRTQQEDSAVYLCASSSSDSPGWTQYFGPGTRLLVL.

The rearrangement uses TRBV5-4 and TRBJ2-3; D might be TRBD1 (5 bases). CDR1 and CDR2 (germline): SGHNT, YYREEE (reference sequence). Between the trimmed V and J ends, which lost 0 bases and 0 bases, there was a span of 14 bases. There are 17 residues in the CDR3. The CDR3 sequence is CASSLEGAGPSTDTQYF. CDR3 in DNA: TGTGCCAGCAGCTTGGAAGGGGCAGGGCCTAGCACAGATACGCAGTATTTT.

The chain joins TRBV5-6 to TRBJ1-2, with 8 positions matching TRBD1. The trim removed 6 bases at V and 6 bases at J, leaving 10 bases unmatched. The CDR3 contains 14 residues. Germline V gene sequence: CDR1 SGHDT, CDR2 YYEEEE. The CDR3 DNA reads TGTGCCAGCATCGGACAGGGTCAGGGGGATGGCTACACCTTC. Amino acids: CASIGQGQGDGYTF.

The rearrangement uses TRBV4-1 and TRBJ2-1; 9 bases align to TRBD1. Germline CDR1 MGHRA, CDR2 YSYEKL. The trim removed 4 bases at V and 3 bases at J, leaving 7 bases unmatched. This CDR3 has 16 amino acids. The CDR3 nucleotides read TGCGCCAGCAGCCCACAGGGGGCGGCCTTCTACAATGAGCAGTTCTTC. Amino acid sequence: CASSPQGAAFYNEQFF.

The V and J genes are TRBV5-8 and TRBJ2-5, with TRBD1 as a possible D gene (6 bases). The germline V and J ends were trimmed by 6 bases and 1 base, with 16 bases remaining between them. The germline V gene encodes CDR1 SGHTS and CDR2 YDEGEE. CDR3 length: 15 amino acids. The CDR3 nucleotides are TGTGCCAGCACCGTCAGGGGCACCCTCCAAGAGACCCAGTACTTC. Protein sequence: CASTVRGTLQETQYF.

The chain employs TRBV19 and TRBJ1-1, with 10 bases identical to TRBD1. The germline V gene encodes CDR1 LNHDA and CDR2 SQIVND (reference sequence). V dropped 7 bases and J dropped 0; count of bases not matched to a gene: 5. The CDR3 spans 15 residues. The CDR3 protein is CASTLGQGVNTEAFF. The CDR3 nucleotides are TGTGCCAGTACCCTCGGACAGGGGGTGAACACTGAAGCTTTCTTT.

The sample holds one count of this clone. J is TRBJ1-1 and V is TRBV19, with D possibly matching TRBD1 (6 bases). The CDR3 sequence is 14 residues long. Trimming shortened V by 5 bases and J by 0 bases, and 10 bases separated the two germline ends. Germline V gene sequence: CDR1 LNHDA, CDR2 SQIVND (reference sequence). The CDR3 DNA is TGTGCCAGTAGTCCGGACAGCCTGAACACTGAAGCTTTCTTT. Translated, it gives CASSPDSLNTEAFF.

The chain carries TRBV7-6 and TRBJ2-7; D call uncertain. The CDR3 runs 14 residues. The V and J ends lost 4 bases and 4 bases respectively, with 14 bases between them. The germline V gene encodes CDR1 SGHVS and CDR2 FNYEAQ. The CDR3 sequence is CASSSLPGIYEQYF. CDR3 nucleotide sequence: TGTGCCAGCAGCTCACTTCCAGGAATTTACGAGCAGTACTTC.

The rearrangement uses TRBV12-3 or TRBV12-4 and TRBJ2-2; D not certain. The CDR3 is made up of 13 amino acids. Between the trimmed V and J ends, which lost 8 bases and 4 bases, there was a span of 11 bases. DNA for the CDR3: TGTGCCAGCGCTTCGGGTGGCACCGGGGAGCTGTTTTTT. Translated: CASASGGTGELFF.

The gene calls are TRBV9 and TRBJ2-1, with D possibly TRBD2 on 7 matching bases. The length of the CDR3 is 16 residues. CDR1 is SGDLS, CDR2 YYNGEE, per germline. Trimming removed 0 bases at V and 4 bases at J, with 14 bases between. CDR3 protein: CASSVVGGPLYNEQFF. CDR3 nucleotide sequence: TGTGCCAGCAGCGTAGTCGGGGGGCCCCTATACAATGAGCAGTTCTTC.

This clone was observed a single time. The chain is built from TRBV12-3 or TRBV12-4 and TRBJ1-2, with D tentatively TRBD1 (5 bases). With 5 bases removed from V and 6 bases from J, the gap between germline ends came to 13 bases. The CDR3 consists of 13 residues. The CDR3, as DNA: TGTGCCAGCAGTACCCGGCAGGGTAATGGCTACACCTTC. Translation gives CASSTRQGNGYTF.

The chain employs TRBV27 and TRBJ1-4, with D uncertain. Germline CDR1 and CDR2: MNHEY and SMNVEV (reference sequence). V shed 2 bases and J shed 0 bases, with 1 base lying between them. This CDR3 has 13 residues. CDR3 nucleotide sequence: TGTGCCAGCAGTTTAGCAACTAATGAAAAACTGTTTTTT. It encodes CASSLATNEKLFF.

The chain combines TRBV15 with TRBJ1-5, with unresolved D. With 7 bases removed from V and 0 bases from J, the gap between germline ends came to 16 bases. In germline, CDR1 is LNHNV, CDR2 YYDKDF (reference sequence). The CDR3 contains 16 residues. CDR3 nucleotides: TGTGCCACCACCCGAGGGCTGTCGTATAGCAATCAGCCCCAGCATTTT. Its protein product is CATTRGLSYSNQPQHF.

The chain has TRBV27 and TRBJ1-4, with a possible D match to TRBD1 (6 bases). CDR3 length: 15 residues. In germline, CDR1 is MNHEY, CDR2 SMNVEV (reference sequence). The germline V and J ends were trimmed by 4 bases and 5 bases, with 14 bases remaining between them. CDR3 in DNA: TGTGCCAGCAGTTCCCTCAGGGGTAAGAATGAAAAACTGTTTTTT. This translates into CASSSLRGKNEKLFF.

The chain is built from TRBV4-2 and TRBJ2-7; possibly TRBD2 for D (6 bases). The CDR3 runs 16 residues. Germline CDR1 LGHNA, CDR2 YNFKEQ. V lost 0 bases, J lost 7 bases, and 19 bases lay in between. The CDR3 coding sequence is TGTGCCAGCAGCCAAGATTGGGACCCCCGGGGGAGGGAGCAGTACTTC. It codes for CASSQDWDPRGREQYF.

The genes are TRBV11-2 and TRBJ1-1, with a possible D match to TRBD1 (5 bases). This CDR3 region has 14 residues. CDR1 is SGHAT, CDR2 FQNNGV, per germline. V was shortened by 6 bases and J by 4 bases, with 15 bases between the two germline ends. The CDR3 spells CASSPDRRGTEAFF. In DNA, the CDR3 is TGTGCCAGCAGTCCTGACAGAAGGGGCACTGAAGCTTTCTTT.

V usage is TRBV5-1 and J usage is TRBJ2-1; D is possibly TRBD2 (7 bases). Germline V lookup: CDR1 SGHRS, CDR2 YFSETQ. V dropped 0 bases and J dropped 10 bases, with 11 bases sitting between them. The CDR3 loop spans 13 amino acids. CDR3 nucleotide sequence: TGCGCCAGCAGCTTGGTAGGGAGGGGGGAGCAGTTCTTC. Protein sequence: CASSLVGRGEQFF.